This TCR beta chain was sequenced for a study of human T cells and chemical hapten exposure. Study overall: Largely, small differences in pooled library volume made per-sample TCR yields vary. Overall study findings and caveats: Positively correlated with patch test score were the counts of PT1 expanded TCRs.

This CDR3 region has 14 residues. Deletions cut 1 base from V and 0 bases from J, with 7 bases between. Germline assignment: CDR1 SEHNR and CDR2 FQNEAQ (reference sequence). As regards this clonotype: Its antigen is unidentified.

Original processing notes: From about 20,000 to 690,000 TCRs were found per sample, with a median of around 100,000. Via MiXCR, TCRdb re-called the RACE reads, giving one row per CDR3 protein. The V and J calls were determined by TCRdb, not by the authors. The data show tens of thousands of distinct CDR3 sequences, around 12% seen once. The time point was: pre-sensitization, week 0. The sample's treatment: therapeutic diphenylcyclopropenone sensitization with weekly scalp DPC. The sequence came from a woman in her twenties or thirties with alopecia areata. Some clones in this sample may be carry-over from other donors' samples. This specimen consisted of whole blood, obtained in connection with sensitization to the hapten diphenylcyclopropenone (DPC). The J gene is TRBJ2-7, the V gene TRBV7-9; D may be TRBD2 (6 bases). The CDR3 DNA follows: TGTGCCAGCAGCTTAGGTAGCGGCTCCTACGAGCAGTACTTC. Translated: CASSLGSGSYEQYF.